What follows are 21 T cell receptor beta chains derived from one specimen sequenced in a study of OX40 agonist ivuxolimab in advanced cancers. Assay used: immunoSEQ multiplex PCR; TCRdb lists only in-frame clones, some missing. The data hold tens of thousands of clones, with approximately 87% observed a single time. Sequences were derived from CD4+ or CD8+ T cells sorted from blood, sampled in a trial of the OX40 agonist ivuxolimab. The source is an adult with an advanced solid tumor such as melanoma, head and neck, liver or kidney cancer.

The V and J genes are TRBV9 and TRBJ1-4; 7 bases map to TRBD1. Germline V CDR1 and CDR2: SGDLS, YYNGEE. This CDR3 spans 14 amino acids. After removal of 3 bases from V and 4 bases from J, the junction contained 3 bases not matched to a gene. The chain's CDR3 is CASSEGQYNEKLFF. In DNA form, the CDR3 reads TGTGCCAGCAGCGAGGGACAGTATAATGAAAAACTGTTTTTT. The variable domain in full, completed from reference TRBV9 and TRBJ1-4, reads DSGVTQTPKHLITATGQRVTLRCSPRSGDLSVYWYQQSLDQGLQFLIQYYNGEERAKGNILERFSAQQFPDLHSELNLSSLELGDSALYFCASSEGQYNEKLFFGSGTQLSVL.

This chain uses TRBV19 with TRBJ2-3, with D perhaps TRBD2 (5 bases). CDR1 is LNHDA and CDR2 is SQIVND in the germline V gene (reference sequence). The length of the CDR3 is 17 residues. With 0 bases removed from V and 4 bases from J, the gap between germline ends came to 17 bases. CDR3: CASSIEAVSTGSDTQYF. CDR3 coding DNA: TGTGCCAGTAGTATAGAAGCGGTTTCTACCGGTTCAGATACGCAGTATTTT.

J is TRBJ1-1 and V is TRBV10-3; 8 positions match TRBD1. Looked up from germline, CDR1 is ENHRY and CDR2 is SYGVKD. The CDR3 spans 14 residues. Trimming cost V 2 bases and J 6 bases; bases outside gene matches: 5. As DNA, the CDR3 is TGTGCCATCAGTGAGGGACAGGGCTGGGCTGAAGCTTTCTTT. The encoded protein is CAISEGQGWAEAFF.

Here the CDR3 reads CATSRDAGGEYGYTF. In DNA, the CDR3 is TGTGCCACCAGCAGAGATGCAGGGGGCGAATATGGCTACACCTTC. V is TRBV15 and J is TRBJ1-2, with TRBD1 matching 8 bases. The CDR3 is 15 amino acids. V lost 0 bases and J lost 5; bases outside the gene matches: 5. CDR1 and CDR2 from the germline V gene are LNHNV and YYDKDF (reference sequence).

The CDR3 protein is CASSRELGHNYTDTQYF. The CDR3 DNA is TGTGCCAGCAGCAGAGAACTGGGACACAACTACACAGATACGCAGTATTTT. This chain connects TRBV21-1 to TRBJ2-3; the D call of TRBD1 is as the table states it, not checked on the DNA. TRBV21-1 is listed as a pseudogene. The length of the CDR3 is 17 residues.

The CDR3 sequence is CASSPTRNYGYTF. The DNA for the CDR3 is TGTGCCAGCAGCCCCACAAGGAACTATGGCTACACCTTC. The V gene is TRBV5-6, the J gene TRBJ1-2; D unresolved. V was clipped by 4 bases and J by 2 bases, with 9 bases between them. This CDR3 region has 13 residues. CDR1 and CDR2 from the germline V gene are SGHDT and YYEEEE.

The V and J genes are TRBV5-1 and TRBJ2-3; D call uncertain. Germline V gene sequence: CDR1 SGHRS, CDR2 YFSETQ. This CDR3 region has 14 residues. The V gene lost 3 bases and the J gene lost 0 bases, with 8 bases spanning the gap. CDR3 in DNA: TGCGCCAGCAGCTCTACAGAGAGCACAGATACGCAGTATTTT. Translating gives CASSSTESTDTQYF.

This rearrangement joins TRBV5-4 to TRBJ2-3; possible D gene TRBD2, 6 bases. The CDR3 has 15 residues. The V end was cut by 4 bases, the J end by 1 base, with 13 bases between. Germline V gene data show CDR1 as SGHNT and CDR2 as YYREEE (reference sequence). CDR3: CASSPEAGGTDTQYF. The CDR3 coding sequence is TGTGCCAGCAGCCCCGAAGCGGGCGGCACAGATACGCAGTATTTT.

This clone turned up a few times. The V and J genes are TRBV19 and TRBJ1-2; D is possibly TRBD1 (6 bases). Germline values: CDR1 LNHDA, CDR2 SQIVND (reference sequence). CDR3 length equals 14 residues. V lost 4 bases and J 3 bases, leaving 12 bases between the germline ends. DNA for the CDR3: TGTGCCAGTAGTACCCGGGGGGCGGACTATGGCTACACCTTC. Protein product: CASSTRGADYGYTF.

CDR3 in amino acids: CASTAATGGGSTDTQYF. DNA for the CDR3: TGCGCCAGCACCGCCGCAACTGGCGGGGGTAGCACAGATACGCAGTATTTT. This chain joins TRBV5-1 and TRBJ2-3, with 7 bases identical to TRBD2. V lost 6 bases to trimming and J lost 0 bases; unmatched junction nucleotides: 13. The CDR3 spans 17 residues. Per the germline V gene, CDR1 is SGHRS and CDR2 is YFSETQ.

In DNA, the CDR3 is TGCGCCAGCAGCTTGGCCCAAATGGGGAACACTGAAGCTTTCTTT. Residues: CASSLAQMGNTEAFF. The rearrangement links TRBV5-1 to TRBJ1-1, with D hard to call. Per germline, CDR1 SGHRS and CDR2 YFSETQ. The CDR3 totals 15 residues. The V gene lost 0 bases and the J gene lost 1 base, with 10 bases spanning the gap. Supplemented by reference TRBV5-1 and TRBJ1-1, the full variable domain reads KAGVTQTPRYLIKTRGQQVTLSCSPISGHRSVSWYQQTPGQGLQFLFEYFSETQRNKGNFPGRFSGRQFSNSRSEMNVSTLELGDSALYLCASSLAQMGNTEAFFGQGTRLTVV.

V is TRBV11-1 and J is TRBJ2-1; 8 nucleotides agree with TRBD2. Germline CDR1 SGHAT, CDR2 FQDESV (reference sequence). The CDR3 is 17 amino acids. The V segment lost 4 bases and the J segment 5 bases; nucleotides outside the gene matches: 13. The CDR3 region is CASSYQVGGGLNNEQFF. DNA of the CDR3: TGTGCCAGCAGCTACCAGGTGGGCGGGGGGCTCAACAATGAGCAGTTCTTC.

The chain links TRBV2 to TRBJ2-7; weak D call: TRBD1 (5 bases). V was pared by 4 bases and J by 1 base, with 5 bases between. Germline-derived CDR1 and CDR2 are SNHLY and FYNNEI. The CDR3 loop spans 12 amino acids. CDR3 residues: CASSGTSYEQYF. The CDR3 DNA reads as TGTGCCAGCAGTGGGACATCCTACGAGCAGTACTTC.

The chain carries TRBV9 and TRBJ1-3; 10 positions agree with TRBD1. This CDR3 comprises 14 residues. Germline CDR1 and CDR2: SGDLS and YYNGEE. Unmatched junction bases numbered 3, after V lost 0 bases and J lost 9 bases. CDR3 sequence reads: CASSVGGQGSTIYF. The CDR3 DNA reads as TGTGCCAGCAGCGTAGGGGGACAGGGGAGCACCATATATTTT.

The rearrangement joins TRBV5-1 to TRBJ1-1; D unresolved. Trimming pared 0 bases from V and 4 bases from J, leaving 16 bases between. CDR3 length: 16 residues. The germline CDR1 and CDR2 sequences are SGHRS and YFSETQ. CDR3 in amino acids: CASSLGVDSAFTEAFF. DNA for the CDR3: TGCGCCAGCAGCTTGGGCGTCGACTCCGCGTTCACTGAAGCTTTCTTT.

The J gene is TRBJ1-1, the V gene TRBV7-2; D is undetermined. V lost 6 bases, J lost 1 base, and 15 bases lay in between. There are 15 residues in the CDR3. CDR1 is SGHTA, CDR2 FQGNSA, per germline. CDR3 residues: CASRPASPWNTEAFF. Here the CDR3 DNA reads TGTGCCAGCAGACCAGCCTCCCCCTGGAACACTGAAGCTTTCTTT. The variable domain in full, with the rest retrieved from reference TRBV7-2 and TRBJ1-1, is GAGVSQSPSNKVTEKGKDVELRCDPISGHTALYWYRQSLGQGLEFLIYFQGNSAPDKSGLPSDRFSAERTGGSVSTLTIQRTQQEDSAVYLCASRPASPWNTEAFFGQGTRLTVV.

The chain employs TRBV7-9 and TRBJ1-1; D not certain. The CDR3 consists of 14 residues. The germline V gene has CDR1 SEHNR and CDR2 FQNEAQ (reference sequence). V dropped 5 bases and J dropped 4 bases, with 14 bases sitting between them. For the CDR3, the DNA is TGTGCCAGCAGCCCTACCTTCGGGCCCACTGAAGCTTTCTTT. Its protein product is CASSPTFGPTEAFF. The full variable domain, with the rest looked up from reference TRBV7-9 and TRBJ1-1, is DTGVSQNPRHKITKRGQNVTFRCDPISEHNRLYWYRQTLGQGPEFLTYFQNEAQLEKSRLLSDRFSAERPKGSFSTLEIQRTEQGDSAMYLCASSPTFGPTEAFFGQGTRLTVV.

The genes are TRBV6-5 and TRBJ1-5, with TRBD1 matching 7 bases. Per the germline V gene, CDR1 is MNHEY and CDR2 is SVGAGI. This CDR3 is 13 amino acids long. Trimming took 6 bases from V and 5 from J; bases not matched to a gene: 4. DNA of the CDR3: TGTGCCAGCAGGGAAACAGGGGATCAGCCCCAGCATTTT. It specifies CASRETGDQPQHF.

The gene calls are TRBV5-1 and TRBJ2-5, with D perhaps assigned TRBD1 or TRBD2 (5 bases each). With 6 bases removed from V and 4 bases from J, the gap between germline ends came to 16 bases. This CDR3 comprises 14 residues. Germline V gene sequence: CDR1 SGHRS, CDR2 YFSETQ. CDR3 sequence (DNA): TGCGCCAGCAACTTTCAGGGCCGGGGAGAGACCCAGTACTTC. Protein: CASNFQGRGETQYF. The full variable domain, completed using reference TRBV5-1 and TRBJ2-5, is KAGVTQTPRYLIKTRGQQVTLSCSPISGHRSVSWYQQTPGQGLQFLFEYFSETQRNKGNFPGRFSGRQFSNSRSEMNVSTLELGDSALYLCASNFQGRGETQYFGPGTRLLVL.

In DNA, the CDR3 is TGTGCCAGCAGCGTAGATGGCAGCCATGAGCAGTTCTTC. Translated, it gives CASSVDGSHEQFF. The J gene is TRBJ2-1, the V gene TRBV9; D uncertain. CDR3 length: 13 residues. CDR1 is SGDLS, CDR2 YYNGEE, per germline. V gave up 0 bases and J gave up 8 bases, with 9 bases separating them.

The sample holds a few counts of this clone. This rearrangement joins TRBV18 to TRBJ1-1; unclear D gene. The germline V gene encodes CDR1 KGHSH and CDR2 LQKENI. The CDR3 has 14 residues. Trimming cost V 3 bases and J 6 bases, with 14 bases left between them. This CDR3 reads CASSPYTEFSEAFF. The CDR3 DNA follows: TGTGCCAGCTCACCCTATACTGAATTCTCTGAAGCTTTCTTT. Looking up the rest from reference TRBV18 and TRBJ1-1 gives the full variable domain: NAGVMQNPRHLVRRRGQEARLRCSPMKGHSHVYWYRQLPEEGLKFMVYLQKENIIDESGMPKERFSAEFPKEGPSILRIQQVVRGDSAAYFCASSPYTEFSEAFFGQGTRLTVV.